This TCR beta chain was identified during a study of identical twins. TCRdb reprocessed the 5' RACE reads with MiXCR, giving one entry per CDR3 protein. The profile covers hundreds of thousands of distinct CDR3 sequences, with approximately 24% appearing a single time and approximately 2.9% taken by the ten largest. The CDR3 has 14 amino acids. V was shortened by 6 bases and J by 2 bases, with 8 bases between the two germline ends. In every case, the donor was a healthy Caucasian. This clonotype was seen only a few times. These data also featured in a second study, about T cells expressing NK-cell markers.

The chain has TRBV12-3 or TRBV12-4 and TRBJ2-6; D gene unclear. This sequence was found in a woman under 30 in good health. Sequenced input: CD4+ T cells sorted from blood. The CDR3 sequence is CASRAGAGANVLTF. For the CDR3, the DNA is TGTGCCAGCAGGGCTGGGGCTGGGGCCAACGTCCTGACTTTC.